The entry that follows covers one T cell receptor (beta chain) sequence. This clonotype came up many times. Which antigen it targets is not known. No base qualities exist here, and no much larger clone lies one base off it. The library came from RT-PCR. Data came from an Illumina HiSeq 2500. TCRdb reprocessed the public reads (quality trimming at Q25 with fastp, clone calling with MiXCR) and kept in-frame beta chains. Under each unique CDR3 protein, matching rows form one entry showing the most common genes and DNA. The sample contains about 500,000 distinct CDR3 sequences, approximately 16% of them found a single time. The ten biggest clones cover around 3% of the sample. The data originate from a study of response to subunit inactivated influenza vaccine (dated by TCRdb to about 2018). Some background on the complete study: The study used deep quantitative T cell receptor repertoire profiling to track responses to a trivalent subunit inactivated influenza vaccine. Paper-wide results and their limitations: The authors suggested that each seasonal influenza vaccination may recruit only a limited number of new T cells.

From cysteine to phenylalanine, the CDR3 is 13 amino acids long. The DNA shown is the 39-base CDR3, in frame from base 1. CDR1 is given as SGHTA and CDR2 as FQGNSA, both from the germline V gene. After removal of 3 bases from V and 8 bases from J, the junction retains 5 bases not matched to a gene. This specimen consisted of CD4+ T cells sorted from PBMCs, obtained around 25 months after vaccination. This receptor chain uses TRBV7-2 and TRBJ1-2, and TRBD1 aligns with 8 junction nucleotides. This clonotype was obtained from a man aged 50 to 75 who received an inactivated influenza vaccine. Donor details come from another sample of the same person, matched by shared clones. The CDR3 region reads CASSLGQVAGYTF. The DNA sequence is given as TGTGCCAGCAGCTTGGGACAGGTCGCGGGCTACACCTTC. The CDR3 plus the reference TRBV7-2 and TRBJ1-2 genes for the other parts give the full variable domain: GAGVSQSPSNKVTEKGKDVELRCDPISGHTALYWYRQSLGQGLEFLIYFQGNSAPDKSGLPSDRFSAERTGGSVSTLTIQRTQQEDSAVYLCASSLGQVAGYTFGSGTRLTVV.